These 18 T cell receptor beta chains were all obtained from the same sample, sequenced in a study of blood T cell repertoires in COVID-19. Produced via immunoSEQ multiplex PCR; TCRdb's table is partial and in-frame only. The repertoire includes approximately 200,000 clones, roughly 90% of them detected once, and about 4.5% sits in the top ten. Sequenced input: PBMCs or T cells enriched from blood (not recorded which). The receptor source for this set is a young woman who had been exposed to COVID-19.

V usage is TRBV12-5 and J usage is TRBJ1-4; possible D gene TRBD1, 5 bases. The CDR3 runs to 19 residues. Germline V lookup: CDR1 LGHNT, CDR2 FRNRAP. The germline V and J ends were trimmed by 6 bases and 0 bases, with 23 bases remaining between them. CDR3: CASGRDRDSPSATNEKLFF. The DNA of the CDR3 is TGTGCTAGTGGACGCGATCGGGACTCCCCGTCTGCAACTAATGAAAAACTGTTTTTT.

This clone has only one observation. This chain joins TRBV28 and TRBJ1-2; 7 bases fit TRBD1. With 3 bases clipped from V and 2 bases from J, the junction kept 6 bases outside the gene matches. The germline V gene has CDR1 MDHEN and CDR2 SYDVKM. The CDR3 has 15 residues. The DNA for the CDR3 is TGTGCCAGCAGTTTTGAGGGGGCACCAAACTATGGCTACACCTTC. Its protein product is CASSFEGAPNYGYTF.

This chain connects TRBV2 to TRBJ1-2; a possible D gene is TRBD1 (5 bases). V was clipped by 6 bases and J by 8 bases, with 16 bases between them. CDR3 size: 13 residues. The germline CDR1 and CDR2 sequences are SNHLY and FYNNEI. The CDR3 DNA reads TGTGCCAGCAGGACAGTCGAAACCGGCGGCTACACCTTC. It codes for CASRTVETGGYTF.

This chain uses TRBV4-1 with TRBJ1-1; D uncertain. The CDR3 has 15 amino acids. The germline V gene has CDR1 MGHRA and CDR2 YSYEKL. V was pared by 4 bases and J by 3 bases, with 15 bases between. DNA for the CDR3: TGCGCCAGCAGCCCAAGTCTCTTAGGAGACACTGAAGCTTTCTTT. Its translation is CASSPSLLGDTEAFF.

This chain uses TRBV5-1 with TRBJ1-3; tentatively, D is TRBD1 (6 bases). The CDR3 has 18 amino acids. V was clipped by 5 bases and J by 0 bases, with 21 bases between them. Germline CDR1 SGHRS, CDR2 YFSETQ. The CDR3 spells CASSFTGARGGSGNTIYF. CDR3 in DNA: TGCGCCAGCAGTTTCACCGGAGCTAGGGGGGGCTCTGGAAACACCATATATTTT.

This sequence joins TRBV14 and TRBJ1-1; D uncertain. Germline V gene data show CDR1 as SGHDN and CDR2 as FVKESK. V dropped 4 bases and J dropped 2 bases, with 8 bases sitting between them. This CDR3 is built from 13 residues. This chain's CDR3 is CASSPTINTEAFF. The DNA of the CDR3 is TGTGCCAGCAGCCCCACTATAAACACTGAAGCTTTCTTT. Based on the CDR3 plus reference TRBV14 and TRBJ1-1, the full variable domain is EAGVTQFPSHSVIEKGQTVTLRCDPISGHDNLYWYRRVMGKEIKFLLHFVKESKQDESGMPNNRFLAERTGGTYSTLKVQPAELEDSGVYFCASSPTINTEAFFGQGTRLTVV.

This chain links TRBV5-1 with TRBJ2-3; TRBD2 aligns across 11 bases. Losses at the gene ends were 5 bases for V and 3 bases for J; bases not matched to a gene: 8. Looked up from germline, CDR1 is SGHRS and CDR2 is YFSETQ. The CDR3 is made up of 16 amino acids. The CDR3 loop is CASSRRLAGKTDTQYF. In DNA, the CDR3 is TGCGCCAGCAGTCGCCGACTAGCGGGGAAGACAGATACGCAGTATTTT.

This chain links TRBV5-6 with TRBJ2-7; D perhaps matches TRBD2 (6 bases). There are 15 residues in the CDR3. The V end lost 4 bases, the J end lost 3 bases, and 17 bases lay between the germline ends. Germline lookup yields CDR1 SGHDT and CDR2 YYEEEE. The CDR3 reads CASSALSGLSYEQYF. The CDR3, as DNA: TGTGCCAGCAGCGCGCTCTCGGGACTGAGCTACGAGCAGTACTTC.

The chain has TRBV4-2 and TRBJ2-7; 13 positions match TRBD2. This CDR3 has 17 amino acids. V gave up 2 bases and J gave up 6 bases; unmatched junction bases: 10. CDR1 is LGHNA and CDR2 is YNFKEQ in the germline V gene. CDR3 bases: TGTGCCAGCAGCCAACAGACTAGCGGGGGGCCGGGTACCGAGCAGTACTTC. This encodes CASSQQTSGGPGTEQYF.

This clone was counted once. The genes are TRBV15 and TRBJ1-2; 9 positions agree with TRBD1. The V gene's germline CDR1 is LNHNV and CDR2 YYDKDF (reference sequence). V trimming: 0 bases; J trimming: 8 bases; junction bases outside the gene matches: 16. The CDR3 spans 18 residues. DNA of the CDR3: TGTGCCACCAGCAGAGATGCCTTTCCCTTCGACAGGGGGAGCGGCTACACCTTC. This translates into CATSRDAFPFDRGSGYTF.

This clone showed up just a few times. V gene TRBV9 combines with J gene TRBJ2-3, with D possibly TRBD2 on 5 matching bases. V was shortened by 4 bases and J by 4 bases, with 13 bases between the two germline ends. This CDR3 has 14 amino acids. CDR1 and CDR2 (germline): SGDLS, YYNGEE. CDR3 sequence: CASSPNGVPDTQYF. The CDR3, as DNA: TGTGCCAGCAGCCCTAACGGGGTCCCAGATACGCAGTATTTT.

This sequence joins TRBV25-1 and TRBJ1-3; 7 positions match TRBD1. The CDR3 sequence is 14 residues long. The V and J ends lost 6 bases and 4 bases, in that order; junction bases with no gene match: 6. Germline V gene data show CDR1 as MGHDK and CDR2 as SYGVNS. CDR3 amino acids: CASSATGVGNTIYF. CDR3 DNA sequence: TGTGCCAGCAGCGCCACAGGGGTCGGAAACACCATATATTTT.

This rearrangement joins TRBV5-5 to TRBJ1-2; TRBD1 matches 9 bases. Germline V gives CDR1 SGHKS, CDR2 YYEKEE (reference sequence). The CDR3 consists of 15 residues. V lost 0 bases to trimming and J lost 2 bases; unmatched junction nucleotides: 2. The CDR3, as DNA: TGTGCCAGCAGCTTGGTGGACAGGGGCAACTATGGCTACACCTTC. It is translated as CASSLVDRGNYGYTF.

This chain connects TRBV5-6 to TRBJ1-1, with a tentative D call TRBD1 (6 bases). CDR3 size: 13 residues. V lost 0 bases to trimming and J lost 10 bases, with 13 bases between them. Looked up from germline, CDR1 is SGHDT and CDR2 is YYEEEE. Written as DNA, the CDR3 is TGTGCCAGCAGCTTGGGACAGGCGGGTGGAGCTTTCTTT. Its translation is CASSLGQAGGAFF.

The V call is TRBV7-2, the J call TRBJ1-2; TRBD1 matches 7 bases. V lost 6 bases and J lost 4; bases outside the gene matches: 11. Germline V CDR1 and CDR2: SGHTA, FQGNSA. This CDR3 spans 15 amino acids. CDR3 sequence reads: CASRTGTVDPYGYTF. CDR3 sequence (DNA): TGTGCCAGCAGGACCGGGACAGTAGATCCCTATGGCTACACCTTC. Full variable domain (missing parts from reference TRBV7-2 and TRBJ1-2): GAGVSQSPSNKVTEKGKDVELRCDPISGHTALYWYRQSLGQGLEFLIYFQGNSAPDKSGLPSDRFSAERTGGSVSTLTIQRTQQEDSAVYLCASRTGTVDPYGYTFGSGTRLTVV.

The chain joins TRBV5-1 to TRBJ2-7, with TRBD2 matching over 8 bases. The CDR3 spans 15 residues. V trimming: 4 bases; J trimming: 2 bases; junction bases outside the gene matches: 8. From germline, CDR1 is SGHRS and CDR2 YFSETQ. CDR3 sequence: CASSTGIAGTYEQYF. CDR3 nucleotides: TGCGCCAGCAGCACCGGGATAGCGGGGACCTACGAGCAGTACTTC.

The rearrangement uses TRBV19 and TRBJ1-5, with TRBD1 identical over 7 bases. The V gene end was trimmed by 5 bases and the J gene end by 5 bases; junction bases not matched to a gene: 9. This CDR3 spans 15 amino acids. CDR1 is LNHDA, CDR2 SQIVND, per germline (reference sequence). The CDR3 sequence is CASSPTGASYQPQHF. DNA of the CDR3: TGTGCCAGTAGTCCCACAGGGGCGAGCTATCAGCCCCAGCATTTT.

This clone was detected once. The chain links TRBV28 to TRBJ1-4; possible D gene TRBD1, 5 bases. The CDR3 has 15 residues. CDR1 and CDR2 (germline): MDHEN, SYDVKM. Trimming cost V 4 bases and J 5 bases, with 14 bases left between them. CDR3 region: CASSSQQVGNEKLFF. CDR3 DNA sequence: TGTGCCAGCAGTTCCCAACAGGTGGGGAATGAAAAACTGTTTTTT.